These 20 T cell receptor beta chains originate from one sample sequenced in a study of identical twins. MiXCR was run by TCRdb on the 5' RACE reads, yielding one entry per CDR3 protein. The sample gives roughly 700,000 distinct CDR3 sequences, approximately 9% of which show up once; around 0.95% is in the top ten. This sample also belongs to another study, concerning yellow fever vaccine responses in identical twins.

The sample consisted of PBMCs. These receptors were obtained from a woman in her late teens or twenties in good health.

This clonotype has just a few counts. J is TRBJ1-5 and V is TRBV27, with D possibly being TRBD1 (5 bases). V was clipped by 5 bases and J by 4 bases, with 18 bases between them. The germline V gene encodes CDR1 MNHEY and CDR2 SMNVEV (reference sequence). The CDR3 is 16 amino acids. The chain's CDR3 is CASSLRADRDNQPQHF. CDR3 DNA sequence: TGTGCCAGCAGTCTAAGGGCCGACAGAGATAATCAGCCCCAGCATTTT.

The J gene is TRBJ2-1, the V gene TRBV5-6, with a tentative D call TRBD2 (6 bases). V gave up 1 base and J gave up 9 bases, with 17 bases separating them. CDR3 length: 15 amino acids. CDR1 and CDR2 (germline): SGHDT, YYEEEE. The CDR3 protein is CASSLLGGDSSEQFF. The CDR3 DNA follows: TGTGCCAGCAGCTTGCTGGGGGGAGATTCGAGTGAGCAGTTCTTC.

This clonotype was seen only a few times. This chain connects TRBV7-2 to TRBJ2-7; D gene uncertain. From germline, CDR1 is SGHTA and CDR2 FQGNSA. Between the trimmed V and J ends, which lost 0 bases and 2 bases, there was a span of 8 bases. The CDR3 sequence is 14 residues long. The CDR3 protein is CASSLAPSTYEQYF. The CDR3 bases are TGTGCCAGCAGCTTAGCCCCCAGTACCTACGAGCAGTACTTC. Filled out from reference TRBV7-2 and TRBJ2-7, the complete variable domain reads GAGVSQSPSNKVTEKGKDVELRCDPISGHTALYWYRQSLGQGLEFLIYFQGNSAPDKSGLPSDRFSAERTGGSVSTLTIQRTQQEDSAVYLCASSLAPSTYEQYFGPGTRLTVT.

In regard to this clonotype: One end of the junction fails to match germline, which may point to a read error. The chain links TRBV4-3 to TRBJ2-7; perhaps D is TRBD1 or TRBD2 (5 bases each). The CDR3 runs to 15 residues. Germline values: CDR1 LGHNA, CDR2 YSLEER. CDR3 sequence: CASSQEGTPSDEQYF. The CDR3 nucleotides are TGCGCCAGCAGCCAAGAAGGGACCCCCTCCGACGAGCAGTACTTC.

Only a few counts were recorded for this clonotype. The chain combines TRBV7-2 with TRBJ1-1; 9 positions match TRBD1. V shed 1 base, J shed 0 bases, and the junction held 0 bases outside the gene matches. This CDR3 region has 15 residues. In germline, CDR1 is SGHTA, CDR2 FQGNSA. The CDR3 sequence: CASSLDRGLNTEAFF. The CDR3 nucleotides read TGTGCCAGCAGCTTAGACAGGGGGCTGAACACTGAAGCTTTCTTT.

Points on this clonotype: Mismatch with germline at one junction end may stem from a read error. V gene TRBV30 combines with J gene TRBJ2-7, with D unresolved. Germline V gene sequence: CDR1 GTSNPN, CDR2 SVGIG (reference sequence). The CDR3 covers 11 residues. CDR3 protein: CAWGVSYEQYF. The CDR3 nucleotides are TGTGCCTGGGGTGTGTCCTACGAGCAGTACTTC.

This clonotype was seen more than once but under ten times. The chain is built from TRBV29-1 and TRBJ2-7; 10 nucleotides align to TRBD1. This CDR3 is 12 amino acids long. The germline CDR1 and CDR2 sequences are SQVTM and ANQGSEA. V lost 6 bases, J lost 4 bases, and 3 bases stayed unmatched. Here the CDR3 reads CSVGTGAYEQYF. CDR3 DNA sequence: TGCAGCGTAGGGACAGGGGCATACGAGCAGTACTTC.

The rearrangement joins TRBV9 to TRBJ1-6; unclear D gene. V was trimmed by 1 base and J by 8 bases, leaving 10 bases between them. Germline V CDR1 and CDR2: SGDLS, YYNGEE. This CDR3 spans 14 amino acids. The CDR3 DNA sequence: TGTGCCAGCAGCGTAACGGCTACAGATTCACCCCTCCACTTT. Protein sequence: CASSVTATDSPLHF.

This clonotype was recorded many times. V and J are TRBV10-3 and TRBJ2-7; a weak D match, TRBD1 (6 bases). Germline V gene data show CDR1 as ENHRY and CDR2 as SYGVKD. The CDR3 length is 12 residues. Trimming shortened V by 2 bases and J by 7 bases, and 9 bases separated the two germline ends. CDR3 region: CAISEIDREQYF. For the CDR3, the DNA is TGTGCCATCAGTGAGATCGACAGGGAGCAGTACTTC.

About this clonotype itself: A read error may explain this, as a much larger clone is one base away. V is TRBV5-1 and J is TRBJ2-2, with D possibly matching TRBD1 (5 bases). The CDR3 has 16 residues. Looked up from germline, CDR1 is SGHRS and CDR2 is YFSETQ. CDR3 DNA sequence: TGCGTCAGCAGCTTGGTGGCAGGGACGAACACCGGGGAGCTGTTTTTT. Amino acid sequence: CVSSLVAGTNTGELFF.

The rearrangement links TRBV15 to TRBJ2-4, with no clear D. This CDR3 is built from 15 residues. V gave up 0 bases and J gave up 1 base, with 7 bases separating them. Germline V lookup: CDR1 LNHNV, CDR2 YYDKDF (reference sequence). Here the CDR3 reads CATSRDTQAKNIQYF. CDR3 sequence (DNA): TGTGCCACCAGCAGAGATACCCAGGCCAAAAACATTCAGTACTTC. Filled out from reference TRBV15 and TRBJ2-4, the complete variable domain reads DAMVIQNPRYQVTQFGKPVTLSCSQTLNHNVMYWYQQKSSQAPKLLFHYYDKDFNNEADTPDNFQSRRPNTSFCFLDIRSPGLGDTAMYLCATSRDTQAKNIQYFGAGTRLSVL.

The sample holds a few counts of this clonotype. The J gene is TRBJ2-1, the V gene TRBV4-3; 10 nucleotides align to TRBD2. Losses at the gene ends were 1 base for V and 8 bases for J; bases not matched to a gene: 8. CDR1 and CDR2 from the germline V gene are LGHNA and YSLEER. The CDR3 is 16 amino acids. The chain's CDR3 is CASSQARLAGEYEQFF. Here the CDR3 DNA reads TGCGCCAGCAGCCAAGCCCGGCTAGCGGGAGAGTATGAGCAGTTCTTC.

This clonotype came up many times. CDR3 DNA: TGTGCCACCAGTGATTTAGGGACTAGCGGGAGTCAGACCCAGTACTTC. This translates into CATSDLGTSGSQTQYF. The V and J genes are TRBV24-1 and TRBJ2-5; 14 nucleotides align to TRBD2. Germline V lookup: CDR1 KGHDR, CDR2 SFDVKD. V shed 1 base and J 6 bases; nucleotides not matched to a gene: 3. The CDR3 has 16 residues.

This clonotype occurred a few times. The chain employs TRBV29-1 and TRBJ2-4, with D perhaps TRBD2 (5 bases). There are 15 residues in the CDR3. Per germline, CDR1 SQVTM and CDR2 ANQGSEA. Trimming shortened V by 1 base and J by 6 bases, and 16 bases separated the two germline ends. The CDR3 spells CSVEVGSVLGNIQYF. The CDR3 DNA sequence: TGCAGCGTTGAAGTAGGGAGTGTTTTAGGAAACATTCAGTACTTC.

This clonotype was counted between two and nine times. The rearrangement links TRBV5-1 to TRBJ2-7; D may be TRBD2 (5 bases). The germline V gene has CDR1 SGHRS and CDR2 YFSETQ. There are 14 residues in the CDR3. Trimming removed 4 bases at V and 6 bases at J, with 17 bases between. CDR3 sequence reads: CASSSVIEGTEQYF. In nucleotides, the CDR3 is TGCGCCAGCAGCAGTGTAATCGAGGGAACCGAGCAGTACTTC.

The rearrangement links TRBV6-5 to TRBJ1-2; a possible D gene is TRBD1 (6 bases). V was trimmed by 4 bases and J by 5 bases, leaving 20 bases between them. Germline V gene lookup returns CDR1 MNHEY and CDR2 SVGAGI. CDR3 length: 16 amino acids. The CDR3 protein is CASSSDRGRVWYGYTF. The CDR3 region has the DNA TGTGCCAGCAGTTCGGACAGAGGGAGGGTCTGGTATGGCTACACCTTC.

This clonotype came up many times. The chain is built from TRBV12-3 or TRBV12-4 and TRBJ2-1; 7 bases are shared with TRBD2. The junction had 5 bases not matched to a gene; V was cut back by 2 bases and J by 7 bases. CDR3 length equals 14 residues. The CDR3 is CASSLLAGANEQFF. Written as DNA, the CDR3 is TGTGCCAGCAGTTTATTGGCGGGAGCTAATGAGCAGTTCTTC.

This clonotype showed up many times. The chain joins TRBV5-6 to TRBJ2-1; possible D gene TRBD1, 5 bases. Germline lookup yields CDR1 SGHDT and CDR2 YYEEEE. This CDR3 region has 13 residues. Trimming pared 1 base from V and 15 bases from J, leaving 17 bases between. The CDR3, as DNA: TGTGCCAGCAGCTTGTGGGGCGAACCACCCCCGTTCTTC. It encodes CASSLWGEPPPFF.

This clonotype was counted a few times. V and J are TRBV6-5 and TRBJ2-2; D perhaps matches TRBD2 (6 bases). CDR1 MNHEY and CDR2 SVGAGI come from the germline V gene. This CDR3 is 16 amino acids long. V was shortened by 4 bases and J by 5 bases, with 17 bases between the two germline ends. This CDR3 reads CASSSTLPGVTGELFF. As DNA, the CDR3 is TGTGCCAGCAGTTCAACACTCCCGGGAGTAACCGGGGAGCTGTTTTTT.

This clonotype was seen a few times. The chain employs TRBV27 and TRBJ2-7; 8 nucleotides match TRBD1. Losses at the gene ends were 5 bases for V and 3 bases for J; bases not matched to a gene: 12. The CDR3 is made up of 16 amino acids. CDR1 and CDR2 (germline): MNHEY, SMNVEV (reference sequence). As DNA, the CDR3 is TGTGCCAGCAGTCTCAGTAAGACAGGGGAGGACTACGAGCAGTACTTC. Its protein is CASSLSKTGEDYEQYF.